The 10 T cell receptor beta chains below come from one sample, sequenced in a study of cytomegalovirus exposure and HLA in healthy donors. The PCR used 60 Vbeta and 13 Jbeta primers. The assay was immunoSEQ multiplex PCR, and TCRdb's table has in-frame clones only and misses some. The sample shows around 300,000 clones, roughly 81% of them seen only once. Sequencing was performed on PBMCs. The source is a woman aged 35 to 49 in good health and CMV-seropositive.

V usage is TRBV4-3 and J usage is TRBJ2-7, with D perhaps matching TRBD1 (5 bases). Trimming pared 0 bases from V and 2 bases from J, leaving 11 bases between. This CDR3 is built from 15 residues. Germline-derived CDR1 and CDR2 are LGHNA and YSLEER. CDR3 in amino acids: CASSQDDRSTYEQYF. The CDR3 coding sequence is TGCGCCAGCAGCCAAGATGACAGATCCACCTACGAGCAGTACTTC.

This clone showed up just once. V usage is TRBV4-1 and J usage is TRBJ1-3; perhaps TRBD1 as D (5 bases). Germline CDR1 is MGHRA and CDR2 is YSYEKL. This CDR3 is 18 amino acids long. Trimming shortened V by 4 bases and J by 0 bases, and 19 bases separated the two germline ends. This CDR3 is CASSPTDLDRTSGNTIYF. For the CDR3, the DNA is TGCGCCAGCAGCCCAACCGACCTAGACAGAACCTCTGGAAACACCATATATTTT.

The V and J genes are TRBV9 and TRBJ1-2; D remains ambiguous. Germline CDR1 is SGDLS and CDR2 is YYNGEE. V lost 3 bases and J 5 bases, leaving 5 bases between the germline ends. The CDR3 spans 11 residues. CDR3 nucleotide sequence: TGTGCCAGCAGCGGCCAGTATGGCTACACCTTC. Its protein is CASSGQYGYTF.

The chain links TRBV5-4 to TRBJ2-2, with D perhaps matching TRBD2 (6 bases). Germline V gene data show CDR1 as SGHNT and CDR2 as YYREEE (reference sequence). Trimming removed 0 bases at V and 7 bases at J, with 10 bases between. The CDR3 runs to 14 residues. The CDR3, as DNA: TGTGCCAGCAGCTTGGCGGGAGCAAGCGGGGAGCTGTTTTTT. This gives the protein CASSLAGASGELFF.

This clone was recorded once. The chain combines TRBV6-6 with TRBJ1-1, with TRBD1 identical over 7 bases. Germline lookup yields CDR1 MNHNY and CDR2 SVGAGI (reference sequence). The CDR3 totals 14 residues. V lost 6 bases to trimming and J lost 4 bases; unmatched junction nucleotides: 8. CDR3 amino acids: CASRTGSWGTEAFF. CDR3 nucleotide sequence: TGTGCCAGCAGGACAGGGTCTTGGGGCACTGAAGCTTTCTTT.

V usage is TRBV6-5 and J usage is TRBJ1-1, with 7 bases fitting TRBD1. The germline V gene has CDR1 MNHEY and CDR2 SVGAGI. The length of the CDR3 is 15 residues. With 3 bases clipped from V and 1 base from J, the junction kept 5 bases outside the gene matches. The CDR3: CASSYGGQRNTEAFF. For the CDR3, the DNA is TGTGCCAGCAGTTATGGGGGACAGAGGAACACTGAAGCTTTCTTT.

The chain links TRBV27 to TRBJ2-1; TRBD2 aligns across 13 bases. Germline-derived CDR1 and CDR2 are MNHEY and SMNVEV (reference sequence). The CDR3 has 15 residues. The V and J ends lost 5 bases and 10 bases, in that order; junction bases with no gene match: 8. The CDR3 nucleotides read TGTGCCAGCAGTCCAACTAGCGGGAGGGCCGGGGAGCAGTTCTTC. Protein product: CASSPTSGRAGEQFF.

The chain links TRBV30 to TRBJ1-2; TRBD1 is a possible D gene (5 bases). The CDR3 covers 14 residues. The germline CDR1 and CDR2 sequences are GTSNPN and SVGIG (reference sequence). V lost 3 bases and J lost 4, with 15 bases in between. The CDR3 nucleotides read TGTGCCTGGAGGTCCCTCGCAGGGCCCTATGGCTACACCTTC. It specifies CAWRSLAGPYGYTF.

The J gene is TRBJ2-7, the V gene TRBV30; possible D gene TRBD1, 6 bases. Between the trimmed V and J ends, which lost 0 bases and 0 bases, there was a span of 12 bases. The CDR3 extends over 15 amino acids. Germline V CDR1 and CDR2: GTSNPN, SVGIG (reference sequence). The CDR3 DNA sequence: TGTGCCTGGAGTGTACATCAGGACAGCTCCTACGAGCAGTACTTC. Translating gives CAWSVHQDSSYEQYF.

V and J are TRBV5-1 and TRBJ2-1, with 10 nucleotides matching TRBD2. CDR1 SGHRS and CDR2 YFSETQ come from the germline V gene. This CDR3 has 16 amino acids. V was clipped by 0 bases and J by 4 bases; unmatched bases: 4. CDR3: CASSLGGTSEYNEQFF. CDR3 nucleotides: TGCGCCAGCAGCTTGGGAGGGACTAGCGAATACAATGAGCAGTTCTTC.